This T cell receptor beta chain stems from a study of beta chain features in type 1 diabetes. Sorted populations were all over 95% pure. Findings and limits, study-wide: Shortening that was moderate but significant affected the TCRB CDR3s of Type 1 diabetes patients in all four CD4+ subsets. More deletions and fewer insertions at VDJ junctions were seen in type 1 diabetes patients. Naive, central memory and Treg TCRB repertoires seemed to resemble each other more closely in patients than they did in healthy donors.

On this clone itself: The antigen remains undetermined.

The CDR3 is made up of 12 amino acids. Germline lookup yields CDR1 SQVTM and CDR2 ANQGSEA. Trimming left V 2 bases short and J 12 bases short, with 15 bases between. Expressed TCRB transcripts were sequenced because the entire RNA isolate underwent reverse transcription. Libraries were prepared by immunoSEQ multiplex PCR; TCRdb keeps only in-frame clonotypes and omits some of them. This table holds approximately 170,000 clones, under 9.5% found once. This clonotype originated in a man aged 18-30 years with type 1 diabetes. The sequencing input was central memory CD4+ T cells from blood. The chain recombines TRBV29-1 with TRBJ2-3; possibly TRBD2 for D (5 bases). The CDR3 sequence: CSVEFPSGLQYF. The CDR3 DNA follows: TGCAGCGTTGAATTCCCGAGCGGCTTACAGTATTTT.